This is a list of T cell receptor beta chains from one sample in a study of beta chain features in type 1 diabetes. The protocol was immunoSEQ multiplex PCR, while the TCRdb copy is restricted to in-frame clones and leaves out a portion. Of about 370,000 clones in the sample, 8.5% to 10% were seen once. The sequenced sample was central memory CD4+ T cells from blood. Receptors originate from a man aged 25 to 45 with type 1 diabetes. Both conserved end residues are part of each CDR3. The D gene is left open where the match is weak. Clone size is stated in some rows and not others, as once, few, many or a class when expanded.

j_gene: TRBJ2-5
d_gene: TRBD2
abundance: NA
v_gene: TRBV5-1
CDR3nt: TGCGCCAGCAGCTTGGTAGCGGGAGGGTCAGAGACCCAGTACTTC
CDR3aa: CASSLVAGGSETQYF

j_gene: TRBJ2-5
d_gene: TRBD1
abundance: many
v_gene: TRBV7-9
CDR3nt: TGTGCCAGCAGCTTAGCTGGACAGGGTCGGGAGACCCAGTACTTC
CDR3aa: CASSLAGQGRETQYF

j_gene: TRBJ2-7
d_gene: TRBD1
abundance: NA
v_gene: TRBV7-2
CDR3nt: TGTGCCAGCAGCCTAGACGGACAGGGCACGGAGCAGTACTTC
CDR3aa: CASSLDGQGTEQYF

j_gene: TRBJ2-1
d_gene: TRBD2
abundance: NA
v_gene: TRBV5-1
CDR3nt: TGCGCCAGCAGCGAGCTAGCGGGAAGGAATGAGCAGTTCTTC
CDR3aa: CASSELAGRNEQFF

j_gene: TRBJ2-1
d_gene: NA
abundance: many
v_gene: TRBV7-9
CDR3nt: TGTGCCAGCAGCCCCCGACGGGCGAATGAGCAGTTCTTC
CDR3aa: CASSPRRANEQFF

j_gene: TRBJ1-5
d_gene: NA
abundance: few
v_gene: TRBV6-1
CDR3nt: TGTGCCAGCAGTACCCGGGACGGCGATCAGCCCCAGCATTTT
CDR3aa: CASSTRDGDQPQHF

j_gene: TRBJ2-4
d_gene: TRBD1
abundance: NA
v_gene: TRBV7-3
CDR3nt: TGTGCCAGCAGCTTAGCGGGACAGGGGGCAAACATTCAGTACTTC
CDR3aa: CASSLAGQGANIQYF

j_gene: TRBJ1-1
d_gene: NA
abundance: few
v_gene: TRBV14
CDR3nt: TGTGCCAGCAGCCAAGATTTGCAGGGGTGGGCTGAAGCTTTCTTT
CDR3aa: CASSQDLQGWAEAFF

j_gene: TRBJ2-3
d_gene: TRBD2
abundance: NA
v_gene: TRBV7-6
CDR3nt: TGTGCCAGCATTAAGCGGGAGGCGAGCACAGATACGCAGTATTTT
CDR3aa: CASIKREASTDTQYF

j_gene: TRBJ1-1
d_gene: NA
abundance: NA
v_gene: TRBV6-6
CDR3nt: TGTGCCAGCCTACGGGATTTTCAGGCCACTGAAGCTTTCTTT
CDR3aa: CASLRDFQATEAFF

j_gene: TRBJ1-1
d_gene: NA
abundance: NA
v_gene: TRBV5-1
CDR3nt: TGCGCCAGCAGCTCCGGGGGACAATTGAACACTGAAGCTTTCTTT
CDR3aa: CASSSGGQLNTEAFF

j_gene: TRBJ1-1
d_gene: NA
abundance: NA
v_gene: TRBV21-1
CDR3nt: TGTGCCAGCAGCAAAAATCCGCCAAACAGGGAAGAAGGCACTGAAGCTTTCTTT
CDR3aa: CASSKNPPNREEGTEAFF

j_gene: TRBJ2-7
d_gene: TRBD1
abundance: few
v_gene: TRBV7-2
CDR3nt: TGTGCCAGCAGCTTCACGGGACAGGGATCCCAAGTAACCTACGAGCAGTACTTC
CDR3aa: CASSFTGQGSQVTYEQYF

j_gene: TRBJ1-5
d_gene: TRBD1
abundance: NA
v_gene: TRBV27
CDR3nt: TGTGCCAGCAGACCCGGGACAGCAAGTCAGCCCCAGCATTTT
CDR3aa: CASRPGTASQPQHF

j_gene: TRBJ1-1
d_gene: TRBD1
abundance: few
v_gene: TRBV30
CDR3nt: TGTGCCTGGAGTGTAAGCGAGGGGGCAGGGACTGAAGCTTTCTTT
CDR3aa: CAWSVSEGAGTEAFF

j_gene: TRBJ2-2
d_gene: TRBD1
abundance: few
v_gene: TRBV27
CDR3nt: TGTGCCAGCAGTTTACGGCCTGACAGGGCCGGGGAGCTGTTTTTT
CDR3aa: CASSLRPDRAGELFF

j_gene: TRBJ2-7
d_gene: TRBD2
abundance: few
v_gene: TRBV7-2
CDR3nt: TGTGCCAGCAGCGCCCTCGGGGCGGGAGGCTACGAGCAGTACTTC
CDR3aa: CASSALGAGGYEQYF

j_gene: TRBJ2-3
d_gene: TRBD2
abundance: many
v_gene: TRBV2
CDR3nt: TGTGCCAGCAGTGAACAGATAGCGGGAGGGTCGACGCAGTATTTT
CDR3aa: CASSEQIAGGSTQYF

j_gene: TRBJ2-7
d_gene: NA
abundance: many
v_gene: TRBV2
CDR3nt: TGTGCCAGCAGTGAGGAAGGGGAAAAGTACTTC
CDR3aa: CASSEEGEKYF

j_gene: TRBJ2-2
d_gene: TRBD2
abundance: NA
v_gene: TRBV30
CDR3nt: TGTGCCTGGAGTAGCGGGGCGAACACCGGGGAGCTGTTTTTT
CDR3aa: CAWSSGANTGELFF

j_gene: TRBJ1-4
d_gene: NA
abundance: few
v_gene: TRBV6-6
CDR3nt: TGTGCCAGCAGTAGAGGGACGCGGGAGGGAAAACTGTTTTTT
CDR3aa: CASSRGTREGKLFF

j_gene: TRBJ2-1
d_gene: NA
abundance: NA
v_gene: TRBV18
CDR3nt: TGTGCCAGCTCACCTTCCGGTAGTTTGCACAATGAGCAGTTCTTC
CDR3aa: CASSPSGSLHNEQFF

j_gene: TRBJ2-5
d_gene: TRBD1
abundance: many
v_gene: TRBV7-9
CDR3nt: TGTGCCAGCAAGAGGGGACAGGGGGAGACCCAGTACTTC
CDR3aa: CASKRGQGETQYF

j_gene: TRBJ1-2
d_gene: TRBD1
abundance: few
v_gene: TRBV7-8
CDR3nt: TGTGCCAGCAGCTCTCCAGGACGCCCACAGGGGGACTATGGCTACACCTTC
CDR3aa: CASSSPGRPQGDYGYTF

j_gene: TRBJ2-7
d_gene: NA
abundance: few
v_gene: TRBV6-5
CDR3nt: TGTGCCAGCGTAGCACCGGGGGACCATAACTACGAGCAGTACTTC
CDR3aa: CASVAPGDHNYEQYF

j_gene: TRBJ2-7
d_gene: NA
abundance: NA
v_gene: TRBV28
CDR3nt: TGTGCCAGCAGCCGACTAGGACGGGACTCCGAGCAGTACTTC
CDR3aa: CASSRLGRDSEQYF

j_gene: TRBJ2-7
d_gene: NA
abundance: NA
v_gene: TRBV29-1
CDR3nt: TGCAGCGTTGAAACACAGGGAGGGGTCGAGCAGTACTTC
CDR3aa: CSVETQGGVEQYF

j_gene: TRBJ2-7
d_gene: TRBD1
abundance: few
v_gene: TRBV4-1
CDR3nt: TGCGCCAGCAGCCAAGCGGGACAGGGGGGGTCCTACGAGCAGTACTTC
CDR3aa: CASSQAGQGGSYEQYF

j_gene: TRBJ2-1
d_gene: NA
abundance: few
v_gene: TRBV6-6
CDR3nt: TGTGCCAGCACCCCACGGAGGGATGGGAGCCTCCATGAGCAGTTCTTC
CDR3aa: CASTPRRDGSLHEQFF

j_gene: TRBJ1-6
d_gene: TRBD1
abundance: few
v_gene: TRBV19
CDR3nt: TGTGCCAGTAGTGACAGGGCACTTAATTCACCCCTCCACTTT
CDR3aa: CASSDRALNSPLHF

j_gene: TRBJ2-7
d_gene: TRBD1
abundance: NA
v_gene: TRBV5-1
CDR3nt: TGCGCCAGCAGTCTTCAACAGGGGGCTTTGGGCGAGCAGTACTTC
CDR3aa: CASSLQQGALGEQYF

j_gene: TRBJ1-5
d_gene: TRBD1
abundance: many
v_gene: TRBV19
CDR3nt: TGTGCCAGTAGTACCCGCCGAGGGACAGGGGATCAGCCCCAGCATTTT
CDR3aa: CASSTRRGTGDQPQHF

j_gene: TRBJ2-7
d_gene: TRBD2
abundance: few
v_gene: TRBV11-2
CDR3nt: TGTGCCAGCAGCTTAGATCGGAGTAGCGGGACGGGAGCCTACGAGCAGTACTTC
CDR3aa: CASSLDRSSGTGAYEQYF

j_gene: TRBJ2-7
d_gene: TRBD2
abundance: few
v_gene: TRBV28
CDR3nt: TGTGCCAGCAGTGCCGGGACTAGCGGGAATCGGCAGTACTTC
CDR3aa: CASSAGTSGNRQYF

j_gene: TRBJ1-3
d_gene: NA
abundance: NA
v_gene: TRBV6-5
CDR3nt: TGTGCCAGCAGTTACCAGGGGAAAAGCGGAAACACCATATATTTT
CDR3aa: CASSYQGKSGNTIYF

j_gene: TRBJ2-7
d_gene: NA
abundance: NA
v_gene: TRBV29-1
CDR3nt: TGCAGCGTTCGCACCGGAGGCTACGAGCAGTACTTC
CDR3aa: CSVRTGGYEQYF

j_gene: TRBJ2-7
d_gene: NA
abundance: few
v_gene: TRBV4-3
CDR3nt: TGCGCCAGCAGCCCCAAGACCCTTTTCCCCTCCTACGAGCAGTACTTC
CDR3aa: CASSPKTLFPSYEQYF

j_gene: TRBJ1-2
d_gene: NA
abundance: many
v_gene: TRBV27
CDR3nt: TGTGCCAGCATATTAGGACCCGTCCGACGGGGAATGGGCTACACCTTC
CDR3aa: CASILGPVRRGMGYTF

j_gene: TRBJ2-7
d_gene: TRBD1
abundance: few
v_gene: TRBV4-3
CDR3nt: TGCGCCAGCAGCCCTCGGACAGGAGACTACGAGCAGTACTTC
CDR3aa: CASSPRTGDYEQYF

j_gene: TRBJ2-7
d_gene: NA
abundance: NA
v_gene: TRBV5-1
CDR3nt: TGCGCCAGCAGCGTAGGGGTTTCCGCCTACGAGCAGTACTTC
CDR3aa: CASSVGVSAYEQYF

j_gene: TRBJ2-7
d_gene: TRBD1
abundance: few
v_gene: TRBV6-1
CDR3nt: TGTGCCAGCAGTGGCCAGGGGGCTAACGAGCAGTACTTC
CDR3aa: CASSGQGANEQYF

j_gene: TRBJ2-5
d_gene: TRBD1
abundance: few
v_gene: TRBV5-4
CDR3nt: TGTGCCAGCAGCTATAGGACAGGGGGCTGGGAAGAGACCCAGTACTTC
CDR3aa: CASSYRTGGWEETQYF

j_gene: TRBJ2-2
d_gene: TRBD2
abundance: few
v_gene: TRBV7-9
CDR3nt: TGTGCCAGCAGCTTAAGTTTCGGGGCGGGAGTGTCCGGGGAGCTGTTTTTT
CDR3aa: CASSLSFGAGVSGELFF